This T cell receptor beta chain was sequenced in a study of blood T cells in healthy people across ages. From germline, CDR1 is DFQATT and CDR2 SNEGSKA (reference sequence). This CDR3 is 15 amino acids long. Germline trimming cut 4 bases from V and 5 bases from J; bases unmatched to any gene: 6. Whole-study results and caveats: Strong correlation existed between TCR beta diversity and naive T cell percentage.

The table lists this clonotype with a few counts. Its antigen is unknown. Primers used in a second PCR of about 7 to 12 cycles were a sample-barcoded 5' primer and a J-beta primer mix. The yield of each sample was at least 2.5 million CDR3-containing paired-end reads. TCRdb passed the 5' RACE reads through MiXCR, listing each CDR3 protein once. The sample records 700,000 to 950,000 distinct CDR3 sequences, around 40% being singletons. The TCR sequence derives from an older woman in good health. The V gene is TRBV20-1, the J gene TRBJ1-5, with 12 bases lining up with TRBD1. The sample was blood. The CDR3 loop is CSATGDRGQDQPQHF. In nucleotides, the CDR3 is TGCAGTGCTACCGGGGACAGGGGGCAGGATCAGCCCCAGCATTTT.